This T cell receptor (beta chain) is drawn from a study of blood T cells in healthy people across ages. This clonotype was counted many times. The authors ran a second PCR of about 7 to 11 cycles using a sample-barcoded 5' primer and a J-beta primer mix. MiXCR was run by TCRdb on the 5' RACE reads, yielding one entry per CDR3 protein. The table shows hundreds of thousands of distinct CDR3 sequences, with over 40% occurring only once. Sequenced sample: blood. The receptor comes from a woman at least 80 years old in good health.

The CDR3 DNA reads as TGTGCCAGCAGCCCAGGGGATCGCAATCAGCCCCAGCATTTT. Translated: CASSPGDRNQPQHF. This chain connects TRBV6-5 to TRBJ1-5; weak D call: TRBD1 (6 bases). V was trimmed by 6 bases and J by 2 bases, leaving 11 bases between them. Germline CDR1 is MNHEY and CDR2 is SVGAGI. The CDR3 sequence is 14 residues long.